This T cell receptor beta chain was sequenced for a study of Graves' ophthalmopathy and Graves' hyperthyroidism. Germline CDR1 reads SEHNR; CDR2 reads FQNEAQ (reference sequence). V gave up 5 bases and J gave up 3 bases; unmatched junction bases: 7. The CDR3 extends over 16 amino acids. Study outcomes and limitations: Clonotypes were expanded in thyroid at above 0.001 frequency, and most also appeared in blood.

RNA transcripts provided the template for amplifying TCR beta CDR3 regions. First-round RT-PCR employed HTBI primers, with a second-round multiplex PCR after it. Each CDR3 protein is one row after TCRdb ran MiXCR on the multiplex PCR reads. The sample consists of approximately 210,000 distinct CDR3 sequences, around a fifth of them appearing once. The table lists this clonotype with many counts. Its antigen is undetermined. What was sequenced was peripheral blood. The V call is TRBV7-9, the J call TRBJ2-5; 12 bases fit TRBD2. The sequence came from a woman aged 45 to 65 with Graves' ophthalmopathy. The CDR3 region is CASSALGLAGKETQYF. In DNA form, the CDR3 reads TGTGCCAGCAGCGCGCTTGGACTAGCGGGAAAAGAGACCCAGTACTTC.